Listed here are 3 T cell receptor beta chains from one sample, sequenced in a study of cytomegalovirus exposure and HLA in healthy donors. Using immunoSEQ multiplex PCR, the repertoire was profiled, and TCRdb retains in-frame clones only, with some absent. This table has 150,000 or so clones, roughly 84% appearing once. Sequencing was carried out using PBMCs. All receptors derive from a human donor in good health.

V and J are TRBV27 and TRBJ1-2; D possibly corresponds to TRBD1 (5 bases). The germline CDR1 and CDR2 sequences are MNHEY and SMNVEV (reference sequence). Trimming removed 3 bases from V and 8 bases from J, with 13 bases in between. The CDR3 is made up of 13 amino acids. CDR3 nucleotides: TGTGCCAGCAGTTTTAGGTCAGGGAGGGGCTACACCTTC. This codes for CASSFRSGRGYTF.

The gene calls are TRBV14 and TRBJ1-1, with a possible D match to TRBD1 (5 bases). CDR1 and CDR2 from the germline V gene are SGHDN and FVKESK. The CDR3 contains 14 residues. V was shortened by 4 bases and J by 0 bases, with 9 bases between the two germline ends. CDR3 DNA sequence: TGTGCCAGCAGCCTTCCGGGGGTGAACACTGAAGCTTTCTTT. It translates to CASSLPGVNTEAFF.

The rearrangement uses TRBV10-2 and TRBJ1-5; D remains unclear. This CDR3 is 12 amino acids long. V lost 3 bases to trimming and J lost 5 bases, with 5 bases between them. CDR1 is WSHSY, CDR2 SAAADI, per germline. The CDR3 is CASSDRDQPQHF. The CDR3 DNA sequence: TGCGCCAGCAGTGACCGGGATCAGCCCCAGCATTTT.